This T cell receptor beta chain was found in a study of T cells after yellow fever vaccination. This CDR3 region has 12 residues. Trimming at V came to 10 bases and at J to 14 bases, leaving 6 bases not matched to a gene. Germline V lookup: CDR1 ENHRY, CDR2 SYGVKD. In TCRdb, the 5' RACE reads were re-called with MiXCR into one record per CDR3 protein. The sample consists of approximately 34,000 distinct CDR3 sequences, approximately 10% of them appearing once. Study conclusions and caveats: Weaker, the secondary response had a peak occurring faster, on day 5 versus 15. The sorted memory subsets sampled on day 0 contained almost no detectable vaccine-responding clonotypes.

Sequenced material: PBMCs, either bulk or a sorted T-cell subset (CD4+, CD8+, memory, or dextramer-sorted; not recorded which), taken roughly 14 days after the first yellow fever vaccination. This chain uses TRBV10-3 with TRBJ2-1; TRBD2 matches at 15 bases. This TCR was sampled from a young man who received the YFV17D yellow fever vaccine. The CDR3 is CATGLAGGLEFF. In DNA, the CDR3 is TGTGCCACCGGACTAGCGGGGGGGCTGGAGTTCTTC.